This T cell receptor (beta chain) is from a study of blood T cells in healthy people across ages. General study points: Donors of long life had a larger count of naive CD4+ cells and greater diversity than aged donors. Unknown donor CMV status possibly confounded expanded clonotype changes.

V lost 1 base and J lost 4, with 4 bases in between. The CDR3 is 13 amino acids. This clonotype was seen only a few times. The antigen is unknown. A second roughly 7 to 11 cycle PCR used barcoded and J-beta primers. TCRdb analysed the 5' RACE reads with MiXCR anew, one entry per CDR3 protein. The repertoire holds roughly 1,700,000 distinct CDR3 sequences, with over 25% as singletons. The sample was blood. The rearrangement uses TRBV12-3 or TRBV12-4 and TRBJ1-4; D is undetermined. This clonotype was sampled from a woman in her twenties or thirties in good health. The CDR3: CASSLVDNEKLFF. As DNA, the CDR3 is TGTGCCAGCAGTTTAGTGGATAATGAAAAACTGTTTTTT.